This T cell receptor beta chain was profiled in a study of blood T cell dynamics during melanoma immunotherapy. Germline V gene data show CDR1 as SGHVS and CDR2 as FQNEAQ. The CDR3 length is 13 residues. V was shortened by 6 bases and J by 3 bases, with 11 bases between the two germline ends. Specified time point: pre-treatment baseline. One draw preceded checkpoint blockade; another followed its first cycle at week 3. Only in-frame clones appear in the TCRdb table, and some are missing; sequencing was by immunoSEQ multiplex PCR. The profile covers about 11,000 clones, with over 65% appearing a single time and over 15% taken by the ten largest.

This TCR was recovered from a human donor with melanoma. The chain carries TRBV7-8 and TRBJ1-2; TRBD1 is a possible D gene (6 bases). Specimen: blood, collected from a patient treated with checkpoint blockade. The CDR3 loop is CASSSRQDYGYTF. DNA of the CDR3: TGTGCCAGCAGTTCCAGACAGGACTATGGCTACACCTTC. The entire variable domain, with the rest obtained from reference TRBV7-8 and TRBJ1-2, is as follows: GAGVSQSPRYKVAKRGQDVALRCDPISGHVSLFWYQQALGQGPEFLTYFQNEAQLDKSGLPSDRFFAERPEGSVSTLKIQRTQQEDSAVYLCASSSRQDYGYTFGSGTRLTVV.